These 6 T cell receptor beta chains originate from one sample sequenced in a study of shared clonotypes between healthy human individuals. Data came from immunoSEQ multiplex PCR; TCRdb stores just in-frame clones and leaves some out. The sample consists of around 2,000,000 clones, about 94% of them appearing once. Naivety among CD8 cells was defined by CD45RO negativity and positive CCR7 selection, thereby excluding terminally differentiated effector memory CD45RA+ cells. The specimen sequenced was naive CD8+ T cells sorted from blood. Receptor source: a man aged 18 to 30 in good health.

About this clone itself: Other DNA sequences in the sample encode the same CDR3. The chain carries TRBV11-3 and TRBJ2-1; 7 bases line up with TRBD1. Germline V lookup: CDR1 SGHNT, CDR2 YENEEA. CDR3 length: 14 residues. V was clipped by 5 bases and J by 4 bases; unmatched bases: 5. CDR3 coding DNA: TGTGCCAGCAGCCCGCGACAGGGTTACAATGAGCAGTTCTTC. Protein sequence: CASSPRQGYNEQFF.

This chain connects TRBV29-1 to TRBJ2-7; possibly TRBD2 for D (6 bases). The CDR3 loop spans 16 amino acids. Germline-derived CDR1 and CDR2 are SQVTM and ANQGSEA. V was shortened by 7 bases and J by 4 bases, with 26 bases between the two germline ends. CDR3 nucleotides: TGCAGCGGAGAATCGGAGGGGCCGTCCGTCCATTACGAGCAGTACTTC. It translates to CSGESEGPSVHYEQYF.

The rearrangement joins TRBV2 to TRBJ1-6; 12 bases align to TRBD1. This CDR3 region has 14 residues. The germline CDR1 and CDR2 sequences are SNHLY and FYNNEI. J gave up 9 bases and V 6 bases, and 3 bases lay outside the gene matches. The chain's CDR3 is CASSAGQGASPLHF. CDR3 DNA: TGTGCCAGCAGCGCGGGACAGGGGGCTTCACCCCTCCACTTT.

The chain uses TRBV27 and TRBJ2-7; TRBD1 or TRBD2 may be the D gene (6 bases each). The germline V and J ends were trimmed by 2 bases and 5 bases, with 13 bases remaining between them. This CDR3 contains 14 residues. CDR1 is MNHEY, CDR2 SMNVEV, per germline (reference sequence). Written as DNA, the CDR3 is TGTGCCAGCAGTTTAATCGGGGGCAGCGACGAGCAGTACTTC. It translates to CASSLIGGSDEQYF.

A word on this clone: Other DNA sequences from this sample encode an identical CDR3 as well. This sequence joins TRBV5-1 and TRBJ1-5; D may be TRBD1 (5 bases). Germline V lookup: CDR1 SGHRS, CDR2 YFSETQ. V lost 0 bases and J lost 0, with 7 bases in between. The CDR3 spans 15 residues. The CDR3 loop reads CASSLEGISNQPQHF. CDR3 bases: TGCGCCAGCAGCTTGGAGGGGATTAGCAATCAGCCCCAGCATTTT.

This rearrangement joins TRBV11-3 to TRBJ2-3; D uncertain. Trimming left V 5 bases short and J 2 bases short, with 8 bases between. The V gene's germline CDR1 is SGHNT and CDR2 YENEEA. The CDR3 is 13 residues long. The CDR3 protein is CASSDYDTDTQYF. The CDR3 bases are TGTGCCAGCAGCGATTATGACACAGATACGCAGTATTTT.